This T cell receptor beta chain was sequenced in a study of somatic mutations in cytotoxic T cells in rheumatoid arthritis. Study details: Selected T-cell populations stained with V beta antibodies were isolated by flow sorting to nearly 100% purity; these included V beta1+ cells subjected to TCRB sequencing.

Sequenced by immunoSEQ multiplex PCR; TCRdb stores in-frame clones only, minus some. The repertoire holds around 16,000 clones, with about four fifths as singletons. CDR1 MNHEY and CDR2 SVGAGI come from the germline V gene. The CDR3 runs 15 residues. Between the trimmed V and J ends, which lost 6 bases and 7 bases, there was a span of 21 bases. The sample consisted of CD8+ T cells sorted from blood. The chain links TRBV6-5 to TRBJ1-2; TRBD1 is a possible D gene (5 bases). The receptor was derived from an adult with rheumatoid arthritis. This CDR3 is CASSSGQGGRTGYTF. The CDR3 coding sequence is TGTGCCAGCAGCTCTGGTCAGGGTGGGCGGACTGGCTACACCTTC.